These 3 T cell receptor beta chains originate from one sample sequenced in a study of blood T cell repertoires in COVID-19. Assay used: immunoSEQ multiplex PCR; TCRdb lists only in-frame clones, some missing. Of about 170,000 clones listed, more than 70% were seen once; the top ten hold about 19%. The material sequenced was peripheral blood. The receptors were gathered from a woman in her seventies who had recovered from COVID-19.

This clone has only one observation. The J gene is TRBJ2-1, the V gene TRBV7-9, with TRBD2 matching 8 bases. There are 16 residues in the CDR3. CDR1 is SEHNR, CDR2 FQNEAQ, per germline (reference sequence). Trimming took 5 bases from V and 6 from J; bases not matched to a gene: 12. In DNA form, the CDR3 reads TGTGCCAGCAGCCCTATCCGGGGACTAGGGCTCAATGAGCAGTTCTTC. It is translated as CASSPIRGLGLNEQFF. The full variable domain, with the rest looked up from reference TRBV7-9 and TRBJ2-1, is DTGVSQNPRHKITKRGQNVTFRCDPISEHNRLYWYRQTLGQGPEFLTYFQNEAQLEKSRLLSDRFSAERPKGSFSTLEIQRTEQGDSAMYLCASSPIRGLGLNEQFFGPGTRLTVL.

The genes are TRBV19 and TRBJ1-2, with a possible D match to TRBD1 (5 bases). Germline CDR1 reads LNHDA; CDR2 reads SQIVND (reference sequence). This CDR3 is 14 amino acids long. V dropped 1 base and J dropped 7 bases, with 13 bases sitting between them. CDR3 region: CASSIGGIGSGYTF. DNA of the CDR3: TGTGCCAGTAGTATAGGGGGCATCGGGAGTGGCTACACCTTC.

This chain connects TRBV7-2 to TRBJ1-5; D is possibly TRBD1 (5 bases). Per the germline V gene, CDR1 is SGHTA and CDR2 is FQGNSA. The V and J ends lost 4 bases and 0 bases respectively, with 16 bases between them. This CDR3 region has 17 residues. In DNA, the CDR3 is TGTGCCAGCAGCTCCCAAGACAGTTACTATAGCAATCAGCCCCAGCATTTT. Its protein is CASSSQDSYYSNQPQHF.